The 14 T cell receptor beta chains below all came from one sample that was sequenced in a study of cytomegalovirus exposure and HLA in healthy donors. PCR used 60 Vbeta primers and 13 Jbeta primers. Only in-frame clones appear in the TCRdb table, and some are missing; sequencing was by immunoSEQ multiplex PCR. The sample has roughly 150,000 clones, 75% to 90% seen once; the top ten hold 1.5% to 2%. The specimen sequenced was PBMCs. The receptors shown here come from a woman aged 18 to 35 in good health and CMV-seronegative.

The rearrangement links TRBV19 to TRBJ2-1; 12 bases line up with TRBD1. CDR3 length: 16 amino acids. V was pared by 6 bases and J by 7 bases, with 10 bases of the junction left unmatched. CDR1 and CDR2 (germline): LNHDA, SQIVND (reference sequence). The CDR3: CASSKPGQGAINEQFF. The CDR3, as DNA: TGTGCCAGTAGCAAGCCGGGACAGGGGGCAATAAATGAGCAGTTCTTC.

This clone has more than one count but fewer than ten. This probably arose from a read error, given a far larger clone one base away. The gene calls are TRBV5-1 and TRBJ1-1, with D maybe TRBD1 (6 bases). The CDR3 is 15 residues long. Trimming removed 4 bases at V and 3 bases at J, with 16 bases between. Germline CDR1 is SGHRS and CDR2 is YFSETQ. The CDR3 sequence: CASSLAGASDTEAFF. In nucleotides, the CDR3 is TGCGCCAGCAGCCTGGCAGGGGCGTCAGACACTGAAGCTTTCTTT.

The chain is built from TRBV11-2 and TRBJ2-3, with TRBD2 matching 9 bases. This CDR3 contains 18 residues. V shed 1 base, J shed 2 bases, and the junction held 10 bases outside the gene matches. Germline V lookup: CDR1 SGHAT, CDR2 FQNNGV. The chain's CDR3 is CASSLGRGGKPLTDTQYF. CDR3 DNA: TGTGCCAGCAGCTTAGGGCGGGGGGGAAAACCCCTCACAGATACGCAGTATTTT. The full variable domain, completed using reference TRBV11-2 and TRBJ2-3, is EAGVAQSPRYKIIEKRQSVAFWCNPISGHATLYWYQQILGQGPKLLIQFQNNGVVDDSQLPKDRFSAERLKGVDSTLKIQPAKLEDSAVYLCASSLGRGGKPLTDTQYFGPGTRLTVL.

The chain is built from TRBV28 and TRBJ1-2; TRBD1 agrees at 8 bases. This CDR3 contains 13 residues. The V segment lost 4 bases and the J segment 7 bases; nucleotides outside the gene matches: 5. Per germline, CDR1 MDHEN and CDR2 SYDVKM. The CDR3 sequence is CASSSTGAVGYTF. CDR3 sequence (DNA): TGTGCCAGCAGTTCGACAGGGGCGGTTGGCTACACCTTC.

V and J are TRBV10-3 and TRBJ2-7, with 8 positions matching TRBD1. V shed 4 bases, J shed 5 bases, and the junction held 10 bases outside the gene matches. The CDR3 consists of 15 residues. Germline lookup yields CDR1 ENHRY and CDR2 SYGVKD. CDR3 loop: CAISVGGQGSDEQYF. The DNA of the CDR3 is TGTGCCATCAGTGTCGGAGGACAGGGAAGCGACGAGCAGTACTTC.

The chain uses TRBV19 and TRBJ1-5; 10 bases align to TRBD1. The CDR3 length is 13 residues. From germline, CDR1 is LNHDA and CDR2 SQIVND (reference sequence). Germline trimming cut 10 bases from V and 5 bases from J; bases unmatched to any gene: 5. The CDR3: CATSGTGDQPQHF. Written as DNA, the CDR3 is TGTGCCACCTCCGGGACAGGGGATCAGCCCCAGCATTTT.

V and J are TRBV2 and TRBJ2-7, with D possibly being TRBD2 (6 bases). The CDR3 contains 16 residues. CDR1 SNHLY and CDR2 FYNNEI come from the germline V gene. V lost 3 bases and J 0 bases, leaving 15 bases between the germline ends. CDR3 protein: CASSDWGGASSYEQYF. The CDR3 region has the DNA TGTGCCAGCAGTGACTGGGGCGGGGCTAGCTCCTACGAGCAGTACTTC. The variable domain in full, completed from reference TRBV2 and TRBJ2-7, reads EPEVTQTPSHQVTQMGQEVILRCVPISNHLYFYWYRQILGQKVEFLVSFYNNEISEKSEIFDDQFSVERPDGSNFTLKIRSTKLEDSAMYFCASSDWGGASSYEQYFGPGTRLTVT.

CDR3: CASSYGLYTEAFF. Written as DNA, the CDR3 is TGTGCCAGCAGTTACGGCCTTTACACTGAAGCTTTCTTT. The chain carries TRBV6-5 and TRBJ1-1; no definite D call. Trimming removed 2 bases from V and 3 bases from J, with 7 bases in between. CDR1 is MNHEY and CDR2 is SVGAGI in the germline V gene. The CDR3 has 13 amino acids.

V gene TRBV5-5 combines with J gene TRBJ2-5; TRBD2 matches 9 bases. The length of the CDR3 is 14 residues. CDR1 is SGHKS and CDR2 is YYEKEE in the germline V gene (reference sequence). V lost 4 bases, J lost 5 bases, and 6 bases stayed unmatched. The CDR3 nucleotides are TGTGCCAGCAGCGGGGGACTAGCTAAGGAGACCCAGTACTTC. It translates to CASSGGLAKETQYF.

V gene TRBV7-6 combines with J gene TRBJ2-1; tentative D call: TRBD2 (5 bases). CDR1 and CDR2 (germline): SGHVS, FNYEAQ. There are 15 residues in the CDR3. V shed 5 bases and J shed 4 bases, with 15 bases lying between them. As DNA, the CDR3 is TGTGCCAGCAGCCTAAAGGACTCTTCGTACAATGAGCAGTTCTTC. This gives the protein CASSLKDSSYNEQFF.

The gene calls are TRBV7-9 and TRBJ2-1; D is uncertain. Germline V lookup: CDR1 SEHNR, CDR2 FQNEAQ (reference sequence). Trimming took 2 bases from V and 2 from J, leaving 4 bases between them. The CDR3 loop spans 13 amino acids. The CDR3 coding sequence is TGTGCCAGCAGCTTAAGCCCCTACAATGAGCAGTTCTTC. It yields the protein CASSLSPYNEQFF.

This clone has more than one count but fewer than ten. V is TRBV7-6 and J is TRBJ2-7, with D uncertain. Germline CDR1 reads SGHVS; CDR2 reads FNYEAQ. V shed 0 bases and J shed 3 bases, with 9 bases lying between them. This CDR3 is 14 amino acids long. This chain's CDR3 is CASSLATSGYEQYF. The CDR3, as DNA: TGTGCCAGCAGCTTAGCGACCTCGGGCTACGAGCAGTACTTC.

The chain joins TRBV4-1 to TRBJ1-4; D gene ambiguous. V was clipped by 1 base and J by 7 bases, with 13 bases between them. Germline V gene sequence: CDR1 MGHRA, CDR2 YSYEKL. The CDR3 extends over 15 amino acids. CDR3 DNA: TGCGCCAGCAGCCAAGCGGGAGGCAGGAGTGAAAAACTGTTTTTT. It is translated as CASSQAGGRSEKLFF.

The CDR3 here is CASSLTSGGTGELFF. The CDR3 coding sequence is TGCGCCAGCAGCCTAACTAGCGGGGGGACCGGGGAGCTGTTTTTT. The V call is TRBV5-1, the J call TRBJ2-2; TRBD2 aligns across 12 bases. The CDR3 is 15 residues long. CDR1 SGHRS and CDR2 YFSETQ come from the germline V gene. J gave up 5 bases and V 4 bases, and 3 bases lay outside the gene matches.